This T cell receptor beta chain is drawn from a study of PD-L1 blockade in urothelial cancer. V lost 5 bases and J 4 bases, leaving 17 bases between the germline ends. The CDR3 sequence is 15 residues long. In germline, CDR1 is SGHTA, CDR2 FQGTGA. Time point denoted: peripheral blood 6 weeks after treatment start. This clone was seen a single time. The assay was immunoSEQ multiplex PCR, and TCRdb's table has in-frame clones only and misses some. The table has roughly 120,000 clones, approximately 90% seen once; the top ten hold around 4%. The TCR originated in a man between 60 and 75 years old with urothelial cancer. The V and J genes are TRBV7-3 and TRBJ1-1, with a possible D match to TRBD1 (6 bases). This material consisted of PBMCs, taken around atezolizumab (anti-PD-L1) treatment. The CDR3, as DNA: TGTGCCAGCAGCCCCGACAGGCTGGGGTTCACTGAAGCTTTCTTT. Its translation: CASSPDRLGFTEAFF.